This TCR beta chain came from a study of blood T cell repertoires in COVID-19. Per the original data handling: Amplification from reference gene primers served as the basis for estimated nucleated cell counts. The repertoire was sequenced with immunoSEQ multiplex PCR; TCRdb's copy has only in-frame clones and lacks some. D and trimming were read from the DNA, whereas the V and J calls and clone size are those reported in that table. There are more than 150,000 clones in the sample; roughly four fifths occur only once, and approximately 10% lies in the top ten. The CDR3 totals 16 residues. V shed 7 bases and J shed 3 bases, with 18 bases lying between them. CDR1 and CDR2 (germline): LNHDA, SQIVND (reference sequence). Recovery among Cohort 3 donors was established by two negative PCRs, clearance, or symptom resolution.

Material: PBMCs or T cells enriched from blood (not recorded which). The V and J genes are TRBV19 and TRBJ2-2; D unclear. The TCR was taken from a middle-aged man who had recovered from COVID-19. CDR3 sequence: CASTSAPKRYTGELFF. The CDR3 region has the DNA TGTGCCAGTACCTCCGCCCCAAAGCGCTACACCGGGGAGCTGTTTTTT. Using reference TRBV19 and TRBJ2-2 for the parts outside the CDR3, the full variable domain is DGGITQSPKYLFRKEGQNVTLSCEQNLNHDAMYWYRQDPGQGLRLIYYSQIVNDFQKGDIAEGYSVSREKKESFPLTVTSAQKNPTAFYLCASTSAPKRYTGELFFGEGSRLTVL.